The 10 T cell receptor beta chains below were found in one sample sequenced in a study of OX40 agonist ivuxolimab in advanced cancers. Only in-frame clones appear in the TCRdb table, and some are missing; sequencing was by immunoSEQ multiplex PCR. The table lists 81,000 or so clones, 75% to 95% of them singletons. The sample consisted of CD4+ or CD8+ T cells sorted from blood, taken in a trial of the OX40 agonist ivuxolimab. These receptors came from an adult with an advanced solid tumor such as melanoma, head and neck, liver or kidney cancer.

The gene calls are TRBV10-3 and TRBJ2-5, with TRBD1 as a possible D gene (5 bases). Germline-derived CDR1 and CDR2 are ENHRY and SYGVKD. Trimming pared 2 bases from V and 5 bases from J, leaving 6 bases between. CDR3 length: 12 residues. The CDR3 nucleotides are TGTGCCATCAGTGAGCCAGGGGAGACCCAGTACTTC. This gives the protein CAISEPGETQYF.

V gene TRBV27 combines with J gene TRBJ2-5; D gene uncertain. V was cut by 5 bases and J by 10 bases, with 14 bases left in between. The CDR3 runs 12 residues. Germline CDR1 reads MNHEY; CDR2 reads SMNVEV (reference sequence). The CDR3 here is CASSSWQRIQYF. The CDR3 bases are TGTGCCAGCAGTAGTTGGCAGAGGATCCAGTACTTC.

The chain uses TRBV14 and TRBJ1-1; no clear D. The length of the CDR3 is 11 residues. Trimming took off 1 base at V and 11 bases at J, with 8 bases between the two ends. Germline CDR1 and CDR2: SGHDN and FVKESK. The CDR3 region is CASSQGLWAFF. The CDR3 nucleotides are TGTGCCAGCAGCCAAGGGTTGTGGGCTTTCTTT.

This sequence joins TRBV6-1 and TRBJ2-7; 7 bases fit TRBD1. With 1 base clipped from V and 0 bases from J, the junction kept 3 bases outside the gene matches. The length of the CDR3 is 15 residues. Germline V gene lookup returns CDR1 MNHNS and CDR2 SASEGT. The CDR3 sequence is CASSEERDSSYEQYF. The CDR3 nucleotides are TGTGCCAGCAGTGAAGAAAGGGACAGCTCCTACGAGCAGTACTTC.

This rearrangement joins TRBV6-6 to TRBJ2-7; D not resolved. In germline, CDR1 is MNHNY, CDR2 SVGAGI (reference sequence). CDR3 length: 13 residues. Trimming removed 0 bases from V and 3 bases from J, with 6 bases in between. The DNA of the CDR3 is TGTGCCAGCAGTTACTCAATCCTCTACGAGCAGTACGTC. This encodes CASSYSILYEQYV.

The V call is TRBV4-2, the J call TRBJ2-1; the D is unclear. The CDR3 covers 12 residues. CDR1 is LGHNA and CDR2 is YNFKEQ in the germline V gene. Trimming removed 4 bases at V and 1 base at J, with 2 bases between. Here the CDR3 reads CASSLSYNEQFF. CDR3 DNA: TGTGCCAGCAGCCTATCCTACAATGAGCAGTTCTTC.

This chain joins TRBV6-1 and TRBJ1-2; 10 bases fit TRBD1. Germline values: CDR1 MNHNS, CDR2 SASEGT. The CDR3 is made up of 14 amino acids. The trim removed 8 bases at V and 6 bases at J, leaving 9 bases unmatched. The CDR3 DNA reads TGTGCCAGCGGTAAGAGACAGGGGGCAGATGGCTACACCTTC. Translated, it gives CASGKRQGADGYTF.

In this sample, this clone turned up a few times. V gene TRBV20-1 combines with J gene TRBJ2-1; maybe TRBD1 (6 bases). Germline CDR1 reads DFQATT; CDR2 reads SNEGSKA (reference sequence). The V end was cut by 7 bases, the J end by 11 bases, with 12 bases between. This CDR3 is 10 amino acids long. The CDR3 spells CSVTGHQQFF. As DNA, the CDR3 is TGCAGTGTAACGGGACACCAGCAGTTCTTC.

This chain joins TRBV30 and TRBJ2-7; D possibly corresponds to TRBD1 (5 bases). V lost 0 bases to trimming and J lost 7 bases, with 10 bases between them. Germline-derived CDR1 and CDR2 are GTSNPN and SVGIG (reference sequence). The CDR3 spans 12 residues. The CDR3 DNA follows: TGTGCCTGGAGTGTAGGGGTGGGGGAGCAGTACTTC. This encodes CAWSVGVGEQYF.

The genes are TRBV21-1 and TRBJ2-7; the table's D call of TRBD1 was not tested on the DNA. TRBV21-1 corresponds to a pseudogene. There are 10 residues in the CDR3. The CDR3 spells CASKGYEQYF. The CDR3 coding sequence is TGTGCCAGCAAGGGGTACGAGCAGTACTTC.